The text below deals with one T cell receptor (beta chain). Reanalyzing the 5' RACE reads, TCRdb keeps one entry per CDR3 protein, without DNA. The specimen's table records 350,000 to 500,000 distinct CDR3 sequences. These data come from a study of T cells expressing NK-cell markers. CDR1 is SGHAT and CDR2 is FQNNGV in the germline V gene. The CDR3 extends over 15 amino acids. The receptor comes from a woman between 18 and 69 years old in good health. The chain links TRBV11-2 to TRBJ2-7; TCRdb indicates TRBD2, and absent DNA this call remains unverified. Specimen: blood T cells: a sorted CD56 or NKG2C T cell subset, CD4+ or CD8+ T cells, or bulk PBMC T cells (not recorded which). This CDR3 is CASSLGKHPREEQYF.